This T cell receptor (beta chain) came from a study of cytomegalovirus exposure and HLA in healthy donors. Findings and limits, study-wide: TCR beta sequences numbering under 20,000 were associated with HLA alleles at 0.05 false discovery rate in a later analysis.

Points on this clone: Antigen unknown.

The PCR employed 60 Vbeta primers together with 13 Jbeta primers. The protocol was immunoSEQ multiplex PCR, while the TCRdb copy is restricted to in-frame clones and leaves out a portion. This table lists approximately 92,000 clones. Germline assignment: CDR1 SEHNR and CDR2 FQNEAQ (reference sequence). The CDR3 has 15 residues. Trimming took off 4 bases at V and 2 bases at J, with 15 bases between the two ends. The sequencing sample was made of PBMCs. This sequence joins TRBV7-9 and TRBJ2-7, with a possible D match to TRBD1 (6 bases). This TCR derives from a young woman in good health and CMV-seronegative. CDR3 nucleotides: TGTGCCAGCAGCTCCCCCGAGGGGGTCCCCTACGAGCAGTACTTC. Residues: CASSSPEGVPYEQYF.